These 17 T cell receptor beta chains came from one sample sequenced in a study of beta chain features in type 1 diabetes. All of the isolated RNA was reverse transcribed, so expressed TCRB transcripts were sequenced. Clones were sequenced by immunoSEQ multiplex PCR, and TCRdb holds only the in-frame ones, with some missing. This table holds approximately 250,000 clones, 9% to 10% found once. The specimen sequenced was naive CD4+ T cells from blood. The receptors come from a woman younger than 35 in good health.

This clone was picked up a small number of times. This chain links TRBV6-1 with TRBJ2-6, with 8 bases matching TRBD1. The CDR3 extends over 18 amino acids. V lost 3 bases, J lost 0 bases, and 7 bases stayed unmatched. The germline CDR1 and CDR2 sequences are MNHNS and SASEGT. CDR3 bases: TGTGCCAGCAGTGACCGACAGGGGCCCTTCTCTGGGGCCAACGTCCTGACTTTC. Amino acids: CASSDRQGPFSGANVLTF.

This clone came up a few times. CDR3 nucleotide sequence: TGTGCCAGCAGCCATCAGGGGTCCTACAATGAGCAGTTCTTC. It is translated as CASSHQGSYNEQFF. The chain uses TRBV5-4 and TRBJ2-1; a possible D gene is TRBD1 (6 bases). The CDR3 runs to 14 residues. Trimming shortened V by 4 bases and J by 1 base, and 9 bases separated the two germline ends. Germline CDR1 SGHNT, CDR2 YYREEE (reference sequence).

This clone was counted a few times. The rearrangement links TRBV7-2 to TRBJ1-2; TRBD1 is a possible D gene (5 bases). Germline lookup yields CDR1 SGHTA and CDR2 FQGNSA. This CDR3 has 15 amino acids. Trimming took off 5 bases at V and 6 bases at J, with 19 bases between the two ends. CDR3 amino acids: CASSPGGGRGDGYTF. DNA for the CDR3: TGTGCCAGCAGCCCGGGGGGGGGAAGGGGCGATGGCTACACCTTC.

This clone was observed many times. The rearrangement links TRBV5-1 to TRBJ2-5, with D perhaps TRBD2 (6 bases). This CDR3 has 12 residues. V was clipped by 2 bases and J by 4 bases, with 6 bases between them. CDR1 and CDR2 (germline): SGHRS, YFSETQ. The CDR3 reads CASSFGGETQYF. In nucleotides, the CDR3 is TGCGCCAGCAGCTTCGGGGGAGAGACCCAGTACTTC.

The rearrangement uses TRBV27 and TRBJ2-5; 11 nucleotides match TRBD2. Germline values: CDR1 MNHEY, CDR2 SMNVEV (reference sequence). The length of the CDR3 is 14 residues. Unmatched junction bases numbered 9, after V lost 2 bases and J lost 13 bases. The CDR3 bases are TGTGCCAGCAGTTTAGGTTTCGGGACTAGCGGCCTGTACTTC. Encoded protein: CASSLGFGTSGLYF.

The gene calls are TRBV6-5 and TRBJ2-3; 8 bases are shared with TRBD2. Germline lookup yields CDR1 MNHEY and CDR2 SVGAGI. This CDR3 spans 16 amino acids. Unmatched junction bases numbered 5, after V lost 2 bases and J lost 1 base. The CDR3 loop is CASSYEAGDRTDTQYF. The CDR3 DNA is TGTGCCAGCAGTTACGAAGCGGGGGACCGCACAGATACGCAGTATTTT.

In this sample, this clone turned up a few times. This sequence joins TRBV5-1 and TRBJ2-5; 14 positions agree with TRBD2. This CDR3 spans 16 amino acids. Germline values: CDR1 SGHRS, CDR2 YFSETQ. Trimming took 3 bases from V and 4 from J; bases not matched to a gene: 5. The CDR3 here is CASSSRGLAGVETQYF. The CDR3 DNA follows: TGCGCCAGCAGCTCAAGGGGACTAGCGGGAGTAGAGACCCAGTACTTC.

This clone occurred a few times. The chain employs TRBV12-5 and TRBJ2-7; D gene uncertain. The germline gives CDR1 LGHNT, CDR2 FRNRAP. With 5 bases removed from V and 3 bases from J, the gap between germline ends came to 8 bases. The CDR3 is made up of 12 amino acids. CDR3 amino acids: CASGKQYYEQYF. The DNA of the CDR3 is TGTGCTAGTGGTAAACAGTACTACGAGCAGTACTTC.

On this clone: At one of its ends the junction is not consistent with the germline gene, which may arise from a read error. The CDR3 is CASSLDRDRELFF. The CDR3 DNA sequence: TGTGCTAGCAGCTTAGACCGGGACAGGGAGCTGTTTTTT. The chain joins TRBV7-7 to TRBJ2-2; possible D gene TRBD1, 6 bases. Germline CDR1 SSHAT, CDR2 FNYEAQ (reference sequence). This CDR3 region has 13 residues.

This chain links TRBV2 with TRBJ2-5; the D gene is possibly TRBD1 (6 bases). V dropped 6 bases and J dropped 1 base, with 9 bases sitting between them. Looked up from germline, CDR1 is SNHLY and CDR2 is FYNNEI. The CDR3 sequence is 13 residues long. CDR3 region: CASREDSQETQYF. CDR3 bases: TGTGCCAGCAGAGAGGACAGCCAAGAGACCCAGTACTTC.

This clone was seen more than once but under ten times. The chain recombines TRBV5-1 with TRBJ1-1; TRBD1 might be the D (6 bases). CDR3 length: 17 residues. V was cut by 0 bases and J by 1 base, with 16 bases left in between. Germline CDR1 SGHRS, CDR2 YFSETQ. The CDR3 DNA follows: TGCGCCAGCAGCTTGGCCAAAGGGGGTATGGGGAACACTGAAGCTTTCTTT. Protein: CASSLAKGGMGNTEAFF.

This clone has more than one count but fewer than ten. The genes are TRBV9 and TRBJ2-3, with 9 nucleotides matching TRBD2. Germline-derived CDR1 and CDR2 are SGDLS and YYNGEE. Trimming cost V 0 bases and J 0 bases; bases outside gene matches: 5. This CDR3 spans 17 amino acids. The DNA of the CDR3 is TGTGCCAGCAGCGTAGTTAGCGGGGGAGCTAGCACAGATACGCAGTATTTT. Its translation: CASSVVSGGASTDTQYF.

This chain links TRBV10-3 with TRBJ2-7; weak D call: TRBD2 (6 bases). This CDR3 spans 13 amino acids. The V gene lost 6 bases and the J gene lost 5 bases, with 14 bases spanning the gap. Germline V gene lookup returns CDR1 ENHRY and CDR2 SYGVKD. The CDR3, as DNA: TGTGCCATCAGCGCGCGGGACGCAAACGAGCAGTACTTC. Translating gives CAISARDANEQYF.

This clone was observed a handful of times. This chain connects TRBV6-1 to TRBJ2-4, with D perhaps TRBD1 (7 bases). From germline, CDR1 is MNHNS and CDR2 SASEGT. V was cut by 3 bases and J by 3 bases, with 9 bases left in between. CDR3 size: 14 residues. The CDR3 coding sequence is TGTGCCAGCAGTGACCAGGGGGGCAAAAACATTCAGTACTTC. Translation: CASSDQGGKNIQYF.

The chain has TRBV7-2 and TRBJ1-1; 7 nucleotides match TRBD1. From germline, CDR1 is SGHTA and CDR2 FQGNSA. V shed 5 bases and J 6 bases; nucleotides not matched to a gene: 15. The CDR3 covers 16 residues. The CDR3: CASSQESPGGNPEAFF. Written as DNA, the CDR3 is TGTGCCAGCAGCCAAGAGTCCCCAGGGGGTAATCCTGAAGCTTTCTTT.

The chain employs TRBV7-2 and TRBJ2-1, with 9 bases lining up with TRBD2. The length of the CDR3 is 16 residues. Losses at the gene ends were 3 bases for V and 9 bases for J; bases not matched to a gene: 12. Looked up from germline, CDR1 is SGHTA and CDR2 is FQGNSA. CDR3 sequence reads: CASSLGRGRASVEQFF. In DNA, the CDR3 is TGTGCCAGCAGCTTGGGGCGCGGGAGGGCCTCTGTTGAGCAGTTCTTC.

J is TRBJ2-1 and V is TRBV6-1, with 7 bases lining up with TRBD1. This CDR3 spans 13 amino acids. The germline CDR1 and CDR2 sequences are MNHNS and SASEGT. The junction had 6 bases not matched to a gene; V was cut back by 8 bases and J by 5 bases. In DNA form, the CDR3 reads TGTGCCAGCGGGGTGGGACAGAACAATGAGCAGTTCTTC. Amino acid sequence: CASGVGQNNEQFF.